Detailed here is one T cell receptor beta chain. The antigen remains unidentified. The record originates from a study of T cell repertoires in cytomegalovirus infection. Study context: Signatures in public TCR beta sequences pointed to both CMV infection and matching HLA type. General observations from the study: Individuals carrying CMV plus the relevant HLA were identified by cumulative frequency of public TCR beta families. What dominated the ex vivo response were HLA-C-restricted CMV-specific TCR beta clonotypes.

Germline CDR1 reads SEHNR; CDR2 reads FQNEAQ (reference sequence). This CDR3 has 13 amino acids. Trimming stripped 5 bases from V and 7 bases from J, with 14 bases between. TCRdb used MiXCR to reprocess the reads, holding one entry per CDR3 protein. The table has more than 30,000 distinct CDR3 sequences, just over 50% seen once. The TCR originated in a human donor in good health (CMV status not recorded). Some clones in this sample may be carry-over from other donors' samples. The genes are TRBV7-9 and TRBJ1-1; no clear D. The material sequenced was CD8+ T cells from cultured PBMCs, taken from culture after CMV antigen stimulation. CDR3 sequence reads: CASSPYLENEAFF. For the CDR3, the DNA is TGTGCCAGCAGCCCCTATTTGGAGAATGAAGCTTTCTTT.